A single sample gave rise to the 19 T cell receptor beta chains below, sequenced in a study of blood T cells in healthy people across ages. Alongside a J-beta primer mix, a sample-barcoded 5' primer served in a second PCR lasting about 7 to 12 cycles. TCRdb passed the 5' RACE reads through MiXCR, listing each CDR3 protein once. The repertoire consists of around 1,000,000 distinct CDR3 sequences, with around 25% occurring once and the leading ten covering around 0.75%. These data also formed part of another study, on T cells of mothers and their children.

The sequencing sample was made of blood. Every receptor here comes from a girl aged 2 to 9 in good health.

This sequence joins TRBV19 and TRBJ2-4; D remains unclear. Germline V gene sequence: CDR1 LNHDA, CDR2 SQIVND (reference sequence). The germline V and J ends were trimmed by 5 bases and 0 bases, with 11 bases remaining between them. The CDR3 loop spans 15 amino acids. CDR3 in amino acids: CASSAEFVAKNIQYF. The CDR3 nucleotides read TGTGCCAGTAGTGCAGAGTTCGTAGCCAAAAACATTCAGTACTTC.

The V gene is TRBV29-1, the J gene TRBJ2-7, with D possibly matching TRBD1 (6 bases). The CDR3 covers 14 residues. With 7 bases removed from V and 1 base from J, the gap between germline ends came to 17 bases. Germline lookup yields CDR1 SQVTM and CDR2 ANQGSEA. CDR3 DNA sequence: TGCAGCGCCCAGGACAGCGCCCTTTCCTACGAGCAGTACTTC. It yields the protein CSAQDSALSYEQYF.

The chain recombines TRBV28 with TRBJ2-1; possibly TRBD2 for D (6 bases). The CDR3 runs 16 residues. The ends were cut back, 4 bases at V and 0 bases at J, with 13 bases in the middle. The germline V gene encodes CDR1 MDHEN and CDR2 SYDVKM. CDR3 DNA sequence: TGTGCCAGCAGTTCCTTTGAGCGGGTCTCCTACAATGAGCAGTTCTTC. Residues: CASSSFERVSYNEQFF.

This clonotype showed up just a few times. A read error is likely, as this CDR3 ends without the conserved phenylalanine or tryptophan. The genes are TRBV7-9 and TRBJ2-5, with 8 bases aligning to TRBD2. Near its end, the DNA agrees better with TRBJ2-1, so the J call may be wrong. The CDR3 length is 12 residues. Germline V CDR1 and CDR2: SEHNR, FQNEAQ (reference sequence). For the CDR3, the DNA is TGTGCCAGCAGCCCACCTAGCGGGGAGCAGTTCCTC. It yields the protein CASSPPSGEQFL.

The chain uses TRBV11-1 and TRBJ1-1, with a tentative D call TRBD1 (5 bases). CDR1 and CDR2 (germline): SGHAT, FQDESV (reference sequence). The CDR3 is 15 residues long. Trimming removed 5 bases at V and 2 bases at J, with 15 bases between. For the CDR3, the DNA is TGTGCCAGCAGCCCCATTGAGGGGTTAAACACTGAAGCTTTCTTT. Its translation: CASSPIEGLNTEAFF. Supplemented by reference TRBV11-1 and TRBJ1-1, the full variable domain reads EAEVAQSPRYKITEKSQAVAFWCDPISGHATLYWYRQILGQGPELLVQFQDESVVDDSQLPKDRFSAERLKGVDSTLKIQPAELGDSAMYLCASSPIEGLNTEAFFGQGTRLTVV.

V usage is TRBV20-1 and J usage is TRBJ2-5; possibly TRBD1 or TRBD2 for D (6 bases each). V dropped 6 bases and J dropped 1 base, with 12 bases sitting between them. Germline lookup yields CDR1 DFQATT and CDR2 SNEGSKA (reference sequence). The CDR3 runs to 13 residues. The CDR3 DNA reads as TGCAGTGCCGCCTGGGGGGCCCAAGAGACCCAGTACTTC. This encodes CSAAWGAQETQYF.

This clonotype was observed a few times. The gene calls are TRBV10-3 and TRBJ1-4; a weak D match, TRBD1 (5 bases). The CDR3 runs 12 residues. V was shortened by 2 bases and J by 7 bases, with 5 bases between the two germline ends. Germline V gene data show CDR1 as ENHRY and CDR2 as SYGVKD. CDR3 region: CAISEGAEKLFF. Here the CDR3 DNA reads TGTGCCATCAGTGAGGGGGCTGAAAAACTGTTTTTT.

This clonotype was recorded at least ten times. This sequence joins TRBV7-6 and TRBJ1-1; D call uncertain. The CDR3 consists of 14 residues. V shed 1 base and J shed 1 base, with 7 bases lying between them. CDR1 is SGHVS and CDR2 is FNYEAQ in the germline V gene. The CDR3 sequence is CASSLGRENTEAFF. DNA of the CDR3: TGTGCCAGCAGCTTAGGACGAGAGAACACTGAAGCTTTCTTT. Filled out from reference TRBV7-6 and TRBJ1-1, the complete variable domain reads GAGVSQSPRYKVTKRGQDVALRCDPISGHVSLYWYRQALGQGPEFLTYFNYEAQQDKSGLPNDRFSAERPEGSISTLTIQRTEQRDSAMYRCASSLGRENTEAFFGQGTRLTVV.

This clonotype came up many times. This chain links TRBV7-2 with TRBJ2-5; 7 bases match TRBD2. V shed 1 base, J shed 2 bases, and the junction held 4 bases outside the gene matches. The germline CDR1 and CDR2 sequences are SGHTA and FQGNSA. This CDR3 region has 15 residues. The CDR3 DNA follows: TGTGCCAGCAGCTTAGACGGGGGAGGGCAAGAGACCCAGTACTTC. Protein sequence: CASSLDGGGQETQYF.

CDR3 in amino acids: CASSLSHLPGGAAGNEQFF. CDR3 sequence (DNA): TGTGCCAGCAGTTTATCCCATCTCCCGGGCGGGGCAGCTGGCAATGAGCAGTTCTTC. The chain joins TRBV27 to TRBJ2-5, with D possibly being TRBD2 (6 bases). The tail of the sequence fits TRBJ2-1 better, so the J call may be wrong. The CDR3 has 19 amino acids. Germline CDR1 reads MNHEY; CDR2 reads SMNVEV (reference sequence).

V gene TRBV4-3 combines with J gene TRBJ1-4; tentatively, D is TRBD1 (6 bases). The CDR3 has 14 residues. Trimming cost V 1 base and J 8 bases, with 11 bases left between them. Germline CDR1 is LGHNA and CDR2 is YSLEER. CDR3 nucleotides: TGCGCCAGCAGCCAAGGGACTCAGGGGGAAAAACTGTTTTTT. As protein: CASSQGTQGEKLFF.

This CDR3 is CSARDWRQGIHNEQFF. The CDR3 DNA reads TGCAGTGCTAGAGATTGGAGACAGGGGATCCACAATGAGCAGTTCTTC. V gene TRBV20-1 combines with J gene TRBJ2-1; 8 bases line up with TRBD1. V lost 0 bases and J lost 5; bases outside the gene matches: 9. CDR1 is DFQATT, CDR2 SNEGSKA, per germline (reference sequence). The CDR3 spans 16 residues.

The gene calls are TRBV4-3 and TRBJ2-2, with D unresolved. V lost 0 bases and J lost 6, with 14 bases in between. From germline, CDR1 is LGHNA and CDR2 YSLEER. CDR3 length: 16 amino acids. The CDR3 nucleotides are TGCGCCAGCAGCCAAGACGTGGGGATCGGGTCCGGGGAGCTGTTTTTT. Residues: CASSQDVGIGSGELFF.

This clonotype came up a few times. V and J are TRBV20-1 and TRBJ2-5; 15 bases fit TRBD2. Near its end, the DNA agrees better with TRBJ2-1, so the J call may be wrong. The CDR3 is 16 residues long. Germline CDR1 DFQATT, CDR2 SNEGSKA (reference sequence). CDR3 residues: CSASGLAGGSYNEQFF. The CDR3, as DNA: TGCAGTGCTAGCGGACTAGCGGGGGGGAGCTACAATGAGCAGTTCTTC.

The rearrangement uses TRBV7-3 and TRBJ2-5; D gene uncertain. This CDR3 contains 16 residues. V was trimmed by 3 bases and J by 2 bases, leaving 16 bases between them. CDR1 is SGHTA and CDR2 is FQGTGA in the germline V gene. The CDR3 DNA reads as TGTGCCAGCAGCTTGGGATTGGGCACCGTACAAGAGACCCAGTACTTC. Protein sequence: CASSLGLGTVQETQYF.

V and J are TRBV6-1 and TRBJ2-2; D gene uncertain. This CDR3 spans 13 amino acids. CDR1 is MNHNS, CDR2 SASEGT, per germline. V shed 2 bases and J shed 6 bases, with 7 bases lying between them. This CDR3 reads CASSERAAGELFF. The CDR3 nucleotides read TGTGCCAGCAGTGAAAGAGCAGCCGGGGAGCTGTTTTTT.

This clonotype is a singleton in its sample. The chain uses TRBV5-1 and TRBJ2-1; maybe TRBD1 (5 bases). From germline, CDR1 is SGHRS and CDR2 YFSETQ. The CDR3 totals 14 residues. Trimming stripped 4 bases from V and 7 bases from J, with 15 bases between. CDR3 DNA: TGCGCCAGCAGCCCAGGGTATCTAGAGAATGAGCAGTTCTTC. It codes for CASSPGYLENEQFF.

The CDR3 DNA follows: TGCGCCAGCAGCTTTAATCCGGATCAAGGTTACACCTTC. It encodes CASSFNPDQGYTF. The chain combines TRBV5-1 with TRBJ1-2; no definite D call. The CDR3 is made up of 13 amino acids. CDR1 is SGHRS, CDR2 YFSETQ, per germline. Trimming shortened V by 2 bases and J by 11 bases, and 16 bases separated the two germline ends.

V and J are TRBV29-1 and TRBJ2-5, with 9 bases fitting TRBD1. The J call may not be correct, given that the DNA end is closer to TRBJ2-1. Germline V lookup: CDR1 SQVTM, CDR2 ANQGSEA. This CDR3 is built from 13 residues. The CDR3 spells CSVQGQGWNEQFF. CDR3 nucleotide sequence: TGCAGCGTTCAGGGACAGGGTTGGAATGAGCAGTTCTTC.